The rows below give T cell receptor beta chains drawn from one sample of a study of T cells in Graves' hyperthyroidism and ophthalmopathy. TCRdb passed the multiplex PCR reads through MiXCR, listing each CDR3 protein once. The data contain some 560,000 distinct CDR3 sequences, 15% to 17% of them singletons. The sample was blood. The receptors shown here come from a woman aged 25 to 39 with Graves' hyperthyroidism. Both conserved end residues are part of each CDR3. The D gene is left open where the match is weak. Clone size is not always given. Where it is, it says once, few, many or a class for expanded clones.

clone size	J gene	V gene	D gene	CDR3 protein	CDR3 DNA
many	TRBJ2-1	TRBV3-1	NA	CASSQFMGGGLTYNEQFF	TGTGCCAGCAGCCAGTTCATGGGGGGGGGCTTGACCTACAATGAGCAGTTCTTC
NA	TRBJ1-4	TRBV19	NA	CASSIPGLGEKLFF	TGTGCCAGTAGTATACCCGGGTTGGGTGAAAAACTGTTTTTT
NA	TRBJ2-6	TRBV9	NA	CASSVTPWSGANVLTF	TGTGCCAGCAGCGTTACGCCCTGGTCTGGGGCCAACGTCCTGACTTTC
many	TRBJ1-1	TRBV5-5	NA	CASSLRRGETEAFF	TGTGCCAGCAGCTTGCGGAGGGGGGAAACTGAAGCTTTCTTT
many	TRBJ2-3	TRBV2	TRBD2	CASSGILAGNTDTQYF	TGTGCCAGCAGTGGTATACTAGCGGGAAACACAGATACGCAGTATTTT
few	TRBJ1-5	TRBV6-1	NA	CASSQGHGGYQPQHF	TGTGCCAGCAGCCAGGGACACGGCGGCTATCAGCCCCAGCATTTT
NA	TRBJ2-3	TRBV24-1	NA	CATSEPGASGTQYF	TGTGCCACCAGTGAACCCGGGGCCTCAGGTACGCAGTATTTT
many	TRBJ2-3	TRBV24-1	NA	CATSEPLAGTLSTDTQYF	TGTGCCACCAGTGAACCACTAGCCGGGACGCTAAGCACAGATACGCAGTATTTT
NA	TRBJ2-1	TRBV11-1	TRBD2	CVSSGTSALSIYNEQFF	TGTGTCAGCAGCGGGACTAGCGCCCTATCTATCTACAATGAGCAGTTCTTC
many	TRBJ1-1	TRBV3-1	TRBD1	CASSSWTGLAFF	TGTGCCAGCAGCAGCTGGACAGGGCTGGCTTTCTTT
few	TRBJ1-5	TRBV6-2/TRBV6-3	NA	CASSRGWNQPQHF	TGTGCCAGCAGCCGAGGGTGGAATCAGCCCCAGCATTTT
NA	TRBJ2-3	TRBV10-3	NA	CATSFRPDTQYF	TGTGCCACCAGTTTCAGGCCAGATACGCAGTATTTT
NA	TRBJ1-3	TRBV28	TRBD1	CASTSTGRAGNTIYF	TGTGCCAGCACCTCGACAGGGAGGGCGGGAAACACCATATATTTT
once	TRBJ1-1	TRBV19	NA	CASRTGNTEAFF	TGTGCCAGTAGGACAGGGAACACTGAAGCTTTCTTT
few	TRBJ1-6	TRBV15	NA	CATSRAPGDDTSIISPLHF	TGTGCCACCAGCAGAGCCCCGGGCGACGACACCTCTATTATATCACCCCTCCACTTT
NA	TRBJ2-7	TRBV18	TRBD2	CASSPGDYAINEQYF	TGTGCCAGCTCACCGGGGGACTATGCCATCAACGAGCAGTACTTC
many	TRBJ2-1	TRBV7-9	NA	CASSPPPSSYNEQFF	TGTGCCAGCAGCCCCCCTCCCAGCTCCTACAATGAGCAGTTCTTC
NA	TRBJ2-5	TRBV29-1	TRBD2	CSVGVSGRSEETQYF	TGCAGCGTTGGTGTTAGCGGGAGATCAGAAGAGACCCAGTACTTC
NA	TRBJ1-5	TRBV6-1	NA	CASRGPGPNQPQHF	TGTGCCAGCAGGGGTCCGGGACCTAATCAGCCCCAGCATTTT
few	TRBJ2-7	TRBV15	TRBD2	CATSTGAGELYEQYF	TGTGCCACCAGCACCGGGGCGGGAGAGCTGTACGAGCAGTACTTC
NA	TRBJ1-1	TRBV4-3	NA	CASSQRGGDTEAFF	TGCGCCAGCAGCCAGAGGGGGGGAGACACTGAAGCTTTCTTT
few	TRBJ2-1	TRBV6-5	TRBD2	CASSYLTMGQREGRSSYNEQFF	TGTGCCAGCAGTTACCTCACGATGGGCCAGCGGGAGGGCCGAAGCTCCTACAATGAGCAGTTCTTC
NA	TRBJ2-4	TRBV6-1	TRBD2	CASSLGLEVNIQYF	TGTGCCAGCAGTCTAGGACTAGAAGTAAACATTCAGTACTTC
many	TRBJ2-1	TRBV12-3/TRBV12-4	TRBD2	CASSQGGLAGWLEQFF	TGTGCCAGCAGCCAGGGTGGACTAGCGGGATGGTTAGAGCAGTTCTTC
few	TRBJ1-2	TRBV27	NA	CASSLSPTSNYGYTF	TGTGCCAGCAGTTTAAGCCCTACAAGTAACTATGGCTACACCTTC
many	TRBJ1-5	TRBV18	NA	CASSPKGGRSASQPQHF	TGTGCCAGCTCACCAAAGGGCGGCAGGTCGGCCTCTCAGCCCCAGCATTTT
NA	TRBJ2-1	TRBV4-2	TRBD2	CASSQAGTSGIYEQFF	TGTGCCAGCAGCCAAGCCGGGACTAGCGGGATCTATGAGCAGTTCTTC
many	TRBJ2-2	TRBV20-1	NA	CSAPFGGGNTGELFF	TGCAGTGCTCCCTTCGGAGGGGGGAACACCGGGGAGCTGTTTTTT
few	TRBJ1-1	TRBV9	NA	CASSGGTNTEASF	TGTGCCAGCAGCGGCGGGACGAACACTGAAGCTTCCTTT
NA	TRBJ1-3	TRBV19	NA	CASSIPGVAGNTIYF	TGTGCCAGTAGTATTCCAGGGGTGGCTGGAAACACCATATATTTT
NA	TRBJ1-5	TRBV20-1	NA	CSARKPGHNNQPQHF	TGCAGTGCTAGGAAGCCGGGACACAATAATCAGCCCCAGCATTTT
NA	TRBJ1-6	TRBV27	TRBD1	CASSSGGLSSYNSPLHF	TGTGCCAGCAGTTCAGGGGGGCTAAGCTCCTATAATTCACCCCTCCACTTT
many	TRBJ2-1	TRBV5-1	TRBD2	CASSSMASGIGTAYNEQFF	TGCGCCAGCAGTTCAATGGCTAGCGGGATCGGGACCGCCTACAATGAGCAGTTCTTC
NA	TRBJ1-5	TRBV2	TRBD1	CASCTQGGYQPQHF	TGTGCCAGCTGCACTCAGGGGGGGTATCAGCCCCAGCATTTT
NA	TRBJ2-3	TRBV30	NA	CAWRRVSDTQYF	TGTGCCTGGAGGAGGGTCTCAGATACGCAGTATTTT
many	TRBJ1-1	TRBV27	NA	CASSSSTEAFF	TGTGCCAGCAGTTCGAGCACTGAAGCTTTCTTT
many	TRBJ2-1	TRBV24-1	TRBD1	CATSETGTDNEQFF	TGTGCCACCAGTGAAACCGGGACAGACAATGAGCAGTTCTTC
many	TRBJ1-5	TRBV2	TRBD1	CASSEVMFWDSGNQPQHF	TGTGCCAGCAGCGAGGTTATGTTTTGGGACAGCGGCAATCAGCCCCAGCATTTT
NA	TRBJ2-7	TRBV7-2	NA	CASSLRHPSYEQYF	TGTGCCAGCAGCTTAAGACACCCCTCCTACGAGCAGTACTTC
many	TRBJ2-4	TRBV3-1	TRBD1	CASSPWTGEAKNIQYF	TGTGCCAGCAGCCCTTGGACAGGGGAAGCCAAAAACATTCAGTACTTC
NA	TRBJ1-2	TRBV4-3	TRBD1	CASSQDFRTGTVPYGYTF	TGCGCCAGCAGCCAAGATTTTAGGACAGGGACCGTTCCTTATGGCTACACCTTC
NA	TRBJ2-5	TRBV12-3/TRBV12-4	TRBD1	CASSPRGQAGETQYF	TGTGCCAGCAGTCCCAGGGGACAGGCTGGGGAGACCCAGTACTTC
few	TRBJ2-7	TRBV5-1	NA	CASSLSRDIYEQYF	TGCGCCAGCAGCCTATCCCGGGATATCTACGAGCAGTACTTC
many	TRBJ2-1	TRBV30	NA	CAWSIRLSTYNEQFF	TGTGCCTGGAGTATCCGGCTATCTACCTACAATGAGCAGTTCTTC
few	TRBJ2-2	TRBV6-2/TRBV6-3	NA	CASRGGTTGRNTGELFF	TGTGCCAGCAGAGGGGGGACTACCGGGAGAAACACCGGGGAGCTGTTTTTT
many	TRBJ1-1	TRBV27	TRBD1	CASSLNPDRVNTEAFF	TGTGCCAGCAGTCTCAATCCCGACAGGGTGAACACTGAAGCTTTCTTT
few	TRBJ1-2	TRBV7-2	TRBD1	CASSWAVAGQGSYGYTF	TGTGCCAGCAGCTGGGCTGTGGCGGGACAGGGGAGCTATGGCTACACCTTC
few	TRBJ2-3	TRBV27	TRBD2	CASSLASGRITDTQYF	TGTGCCAGCAGTTTAGCTAGCGGGAGAATCACAGATACGCAGTATTTT
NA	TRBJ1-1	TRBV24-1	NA	CATSGTMNTEAFF	TGTGCCACCAGTGGTACAATGAACACTGAAGCTTTCTTT
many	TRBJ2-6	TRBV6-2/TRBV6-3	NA	CASSPGTGSSGANVLTF	TGTGCCAGCAGTCCCGGGACTGGAAGCTCTGGGGCCAACGTCCTGACTTTC
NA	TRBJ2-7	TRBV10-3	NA	CATKAEDSYEQYF	TGTGCCACAAAAGCGGAGGACTCCTACGAGCAGTACTTC